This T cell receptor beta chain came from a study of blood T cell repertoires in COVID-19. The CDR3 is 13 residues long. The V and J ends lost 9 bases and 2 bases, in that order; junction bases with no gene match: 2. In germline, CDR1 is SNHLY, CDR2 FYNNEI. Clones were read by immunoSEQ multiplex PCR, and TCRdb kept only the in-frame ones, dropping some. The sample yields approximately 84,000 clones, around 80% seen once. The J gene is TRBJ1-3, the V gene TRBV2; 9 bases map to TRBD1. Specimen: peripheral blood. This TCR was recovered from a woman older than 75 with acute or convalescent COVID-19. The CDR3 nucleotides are TGTGCCAGTACAGGGGGCGCTGGAAACACCATATATTTT. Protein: CASTGGAGNTIYF.